This T cell receptor beta chain was sequenced in a study of T-cell reconstitution after alpha-beta-depleted transplantation in children. V shed 1 base and J 5 bases; nucleotides not matched to a gene: 9. CDR1 is SGHTA and CDR2 is FQGNSA in the germline V gene. This CDR3 has 16 amino acids. Molecular barcoding with unique molecular identifiers was used for the TCRbeta library. TCRdb re-analysed the PCR reads in MiXCR, keeping a single row per CDR3 protein. The sample comprises about 190,000 distinct CDR3 sequences, around 6.8% of which are singletons, and 3% rests with the top ten. This clonotype has a handful of counts.

The rearrangement joins TRBV7-2 to TRBJ2-5; TRBD2 agrees at 8 bases. The sequenced sample was PBMCs from the stem cell graft donor, obtained from the stem cell graft. This sequence originates from a human donor who donated a stem cell graft to a child with Wiskott-Aldrich syndrome. CDR3 coding DNA: TGTGCCAGCAGCTTAGTGCGCGGGAGGACCCAGGAGACCCAGTACTTC. Protein: CASSLVRGRTQETQYF.